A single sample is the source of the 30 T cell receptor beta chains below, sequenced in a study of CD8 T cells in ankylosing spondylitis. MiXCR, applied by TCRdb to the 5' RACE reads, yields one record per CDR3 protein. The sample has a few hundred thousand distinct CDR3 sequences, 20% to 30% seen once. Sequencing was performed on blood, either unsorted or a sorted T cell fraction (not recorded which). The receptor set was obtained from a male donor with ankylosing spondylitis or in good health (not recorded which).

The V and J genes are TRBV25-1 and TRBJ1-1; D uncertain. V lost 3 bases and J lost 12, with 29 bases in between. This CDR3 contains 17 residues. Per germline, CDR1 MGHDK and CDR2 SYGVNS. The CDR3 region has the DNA TGTGCCAGCAGTGATGACGGGGTAAGGGTCGGTCTAAGTAGTACTTTCTTT. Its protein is CASSDDGVRVGLSSTFF.

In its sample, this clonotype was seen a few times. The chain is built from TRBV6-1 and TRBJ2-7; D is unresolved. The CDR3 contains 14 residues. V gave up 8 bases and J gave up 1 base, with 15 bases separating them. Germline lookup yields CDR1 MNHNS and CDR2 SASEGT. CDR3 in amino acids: CASAMGGISYEQYF. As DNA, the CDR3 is TGTGCCAGCGCCATGGGCGGAATTTCCTACGAGCAGTACTTC.

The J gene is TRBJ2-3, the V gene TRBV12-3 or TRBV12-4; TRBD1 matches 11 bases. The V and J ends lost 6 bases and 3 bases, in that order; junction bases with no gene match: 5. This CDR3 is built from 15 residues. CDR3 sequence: CASSTGTGGTDTQYF. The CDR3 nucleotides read TGTGCCAGCAGCACCGGGACAGGGGGAACAGATACGCAGTATTTT.

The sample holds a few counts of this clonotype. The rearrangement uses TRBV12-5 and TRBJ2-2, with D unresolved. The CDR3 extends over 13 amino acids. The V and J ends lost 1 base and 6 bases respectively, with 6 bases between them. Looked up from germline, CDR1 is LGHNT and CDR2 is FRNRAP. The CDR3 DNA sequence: TGTGCTAGTGGTTTGGACGGTTCCGGGGAGCTGTTTTTT. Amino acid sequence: CASGLDGSGELFF.

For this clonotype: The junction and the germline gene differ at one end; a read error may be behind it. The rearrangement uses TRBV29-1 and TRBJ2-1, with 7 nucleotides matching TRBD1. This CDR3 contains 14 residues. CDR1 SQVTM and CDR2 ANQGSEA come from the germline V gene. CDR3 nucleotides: TGCAGCGTTCTCGACAGGGCCCTTTATGGTGAGCAGCTCTTC. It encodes CSVLDRALYGEQLF.

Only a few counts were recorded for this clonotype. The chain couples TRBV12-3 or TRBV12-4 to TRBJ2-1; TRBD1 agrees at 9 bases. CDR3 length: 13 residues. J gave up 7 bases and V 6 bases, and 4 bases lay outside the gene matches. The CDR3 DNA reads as TGTGCCAGCAGATGGGACAGGGAAAATGAGCAGTTCTTC. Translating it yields CASRWDRENEQFF.

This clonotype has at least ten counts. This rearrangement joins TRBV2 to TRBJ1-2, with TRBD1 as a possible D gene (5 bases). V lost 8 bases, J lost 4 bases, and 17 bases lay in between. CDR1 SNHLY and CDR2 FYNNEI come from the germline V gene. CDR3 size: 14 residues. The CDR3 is CASQEGLVSYGYTF. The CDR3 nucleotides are TGTGCCAGCCAAGAGGGGCTCGTGAGCTATGGCTACACCTTC.

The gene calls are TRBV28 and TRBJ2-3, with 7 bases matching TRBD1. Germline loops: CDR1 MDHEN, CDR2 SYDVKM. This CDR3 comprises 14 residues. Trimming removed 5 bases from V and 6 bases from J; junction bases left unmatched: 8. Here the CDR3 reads CASSRQGIGDTQYF. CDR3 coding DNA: TGTGCCAGCAGTCGACAGGGTATAGGTGATACGCAGTATTTT.

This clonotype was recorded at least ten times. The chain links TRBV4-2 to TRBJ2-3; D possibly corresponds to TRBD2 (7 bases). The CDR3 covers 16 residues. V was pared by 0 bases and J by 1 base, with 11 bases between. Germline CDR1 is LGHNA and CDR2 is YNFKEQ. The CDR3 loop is CASSQEWRGRTDTQYF. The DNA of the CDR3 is TGTGCCAGCAGCCAAGAGTGGCGGGGGCGCACAGATACGCAGTATTTT.

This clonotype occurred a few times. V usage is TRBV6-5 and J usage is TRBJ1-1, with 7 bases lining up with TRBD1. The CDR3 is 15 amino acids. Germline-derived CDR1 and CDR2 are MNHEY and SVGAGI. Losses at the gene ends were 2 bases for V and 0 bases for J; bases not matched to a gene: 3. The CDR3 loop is CASSYAGTVNTEAFF. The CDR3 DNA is TGTGCCAGCAGTTACGCCGGGACAGTGAACACTGAAGCTTTCTTT.

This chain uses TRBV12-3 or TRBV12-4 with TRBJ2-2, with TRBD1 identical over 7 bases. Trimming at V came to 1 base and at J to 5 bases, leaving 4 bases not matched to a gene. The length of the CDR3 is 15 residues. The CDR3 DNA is TGTGCCAGCAGTTTAGGGGGACAGCCGACCGGGGAGCTGTTTTTT. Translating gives CASSLGGQPTGELFF.

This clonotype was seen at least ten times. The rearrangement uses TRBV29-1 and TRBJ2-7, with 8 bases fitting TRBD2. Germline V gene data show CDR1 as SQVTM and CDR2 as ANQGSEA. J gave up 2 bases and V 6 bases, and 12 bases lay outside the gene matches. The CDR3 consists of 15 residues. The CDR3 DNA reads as TGCAGCGTGGCGGGGACTAGTAGCCAGGCCTACGAGCAGTACTTC. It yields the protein CSVAGTSSQAYEQYF.

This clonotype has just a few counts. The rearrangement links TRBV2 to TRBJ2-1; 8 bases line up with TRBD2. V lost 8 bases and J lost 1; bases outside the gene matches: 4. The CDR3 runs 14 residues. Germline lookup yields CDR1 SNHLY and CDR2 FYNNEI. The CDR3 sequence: CASVAGRSYNEQFF. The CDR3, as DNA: TGTGCCAGCGTAGCGGGGAGGTCCTACAATGAGCAGTTCTTC.

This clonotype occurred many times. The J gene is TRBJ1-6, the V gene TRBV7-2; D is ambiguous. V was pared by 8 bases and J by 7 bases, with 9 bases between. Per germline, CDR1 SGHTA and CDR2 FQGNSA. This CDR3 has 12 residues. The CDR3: CASGSRNSPLHF. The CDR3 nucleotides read TGTGCCAGCGGCTCTCGGAATTCACCCCTCCACTTT.

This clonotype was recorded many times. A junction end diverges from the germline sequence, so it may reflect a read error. DNA of the CDR3: TGTGCCGGCAGTGGGGGTTACCCAGATACGCAGTATTTT. It specifies CAGSGGYPDTQYF. The chain employs TRBV6-1 and TRBJ2-3; either TRBD1 or TRBD2 may supply D (5 bases each). The CDR3 covers 13 residues. Germline V gene sequence: CDR1 MNHNS, CDR2 SASEGT.

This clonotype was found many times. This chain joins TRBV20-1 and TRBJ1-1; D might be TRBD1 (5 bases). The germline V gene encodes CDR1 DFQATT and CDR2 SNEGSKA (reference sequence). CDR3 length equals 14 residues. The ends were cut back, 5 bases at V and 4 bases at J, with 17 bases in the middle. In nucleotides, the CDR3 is TGCAGTGCTCTACAGGACGCGATGGGCACTGAAGCTTTCTTT. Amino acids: CSALQDAMGTEAFF.

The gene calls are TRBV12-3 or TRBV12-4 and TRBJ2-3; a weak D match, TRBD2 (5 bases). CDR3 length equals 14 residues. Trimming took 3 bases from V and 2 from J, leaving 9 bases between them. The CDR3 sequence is CASSFGLPTDTQYF. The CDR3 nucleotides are TGTGCCAGCAGTTTCGGACTCCCCACAGATACGCAGTATTTT.

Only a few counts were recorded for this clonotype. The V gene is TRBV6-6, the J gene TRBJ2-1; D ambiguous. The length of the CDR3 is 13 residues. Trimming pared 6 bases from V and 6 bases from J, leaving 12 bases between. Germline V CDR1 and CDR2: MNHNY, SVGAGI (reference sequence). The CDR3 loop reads CASRPPPANEQFF. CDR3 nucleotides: TGTGCCAGCAGACCGCCCCCTGCCAATGAGCAGTTCTTC.

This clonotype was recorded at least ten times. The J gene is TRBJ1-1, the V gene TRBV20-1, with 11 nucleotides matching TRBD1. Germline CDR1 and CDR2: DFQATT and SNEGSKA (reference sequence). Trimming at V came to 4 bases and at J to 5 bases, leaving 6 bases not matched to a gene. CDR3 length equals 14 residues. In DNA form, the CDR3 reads TGCAGTGCTACGGACAGGGGGCGCGCGACTGAAGCTTTCTTT. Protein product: CSATDRGRATEAFF.

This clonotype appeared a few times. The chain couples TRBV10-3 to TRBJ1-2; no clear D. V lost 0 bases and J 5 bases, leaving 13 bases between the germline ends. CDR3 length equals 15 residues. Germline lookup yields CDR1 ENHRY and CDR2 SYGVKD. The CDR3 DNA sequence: TGTGCCATCAGTGAGTCGGGGTTCCTCCATTATGGCTACACCTTC. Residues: CAISESGFLHYGYTF.

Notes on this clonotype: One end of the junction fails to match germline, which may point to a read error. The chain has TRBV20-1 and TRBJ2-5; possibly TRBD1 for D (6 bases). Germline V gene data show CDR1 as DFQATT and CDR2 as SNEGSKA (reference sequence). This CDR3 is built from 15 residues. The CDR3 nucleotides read TGCAGTGCCAGAGATCCCCGGGACATCCAAGAGACCCAGTACTTC. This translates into CSARDPRDIQETQYF.

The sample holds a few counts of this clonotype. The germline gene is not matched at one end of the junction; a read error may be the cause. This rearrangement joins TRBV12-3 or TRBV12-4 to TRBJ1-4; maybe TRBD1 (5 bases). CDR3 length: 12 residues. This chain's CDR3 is CASSSPPGLSVF. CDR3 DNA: TGTGCCAGCAGTTCCCCACCGGGACTGTCGGTTTTT.

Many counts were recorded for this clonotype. The CDR3 region is CASSQGQARGKNIQYF. In DNA, the CDR3 is TGCGCCAGCAGCCAAGGACAGGCGCGCGGGAAAAACATTCAGTACTTC. This chain links TRBV4-1 with TRBJ2-4, with D perhaps TRBD1 (6 bases). CDR3 length equals 16 residues. Per the germline V gene, CDR1 is MGHRA and CDR2 is YSYEKL. Deletions cut 1 base from V and 4 bases from J, with 14 bases between.

The CDR3, as DNA: TGTGCCAGCAGCTTAGCGGGGGCGGGGGATGAGCAGTTCTTC. Translating it yields CASSLAGAGDEQFF. The V call is TRBV7-2, the J call TRBJ2-1, with D maybe TRBD2 (7 bases). Trimming removed 0 bases at V and 8 bases at J, with 11 bases between. CDR1 is SGHTA and CDR2 is FQGNSA in the germline V gene. The CDR3 has 14 amino acids.

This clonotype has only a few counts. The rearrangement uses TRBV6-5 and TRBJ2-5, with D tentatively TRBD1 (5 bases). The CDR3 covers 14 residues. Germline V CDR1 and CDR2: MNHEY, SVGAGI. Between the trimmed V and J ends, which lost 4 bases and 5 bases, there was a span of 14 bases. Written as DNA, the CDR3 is TGTGCCAGCAGTTGGGAACAGGTCCGGGAGACCCAGTACTTC. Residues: CASSWEQVRETQYF.

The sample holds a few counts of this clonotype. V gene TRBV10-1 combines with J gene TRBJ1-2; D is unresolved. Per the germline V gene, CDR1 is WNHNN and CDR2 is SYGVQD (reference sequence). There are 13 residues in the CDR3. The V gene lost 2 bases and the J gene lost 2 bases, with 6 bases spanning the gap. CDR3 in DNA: TGCGCCAGCAGTGAGAACCAAAACTATGGCTACACCTTC. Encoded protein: CASSENQNYGYTF.

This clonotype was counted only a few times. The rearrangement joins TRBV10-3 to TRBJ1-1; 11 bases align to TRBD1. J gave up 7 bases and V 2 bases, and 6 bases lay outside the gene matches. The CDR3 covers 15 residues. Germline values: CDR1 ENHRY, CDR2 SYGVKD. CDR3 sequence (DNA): TGTGCCATCAGTGAGAGAGGACAGGGGGCGAGTGAAGCTTTCTTT. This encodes CAISERGQGASEAFF.

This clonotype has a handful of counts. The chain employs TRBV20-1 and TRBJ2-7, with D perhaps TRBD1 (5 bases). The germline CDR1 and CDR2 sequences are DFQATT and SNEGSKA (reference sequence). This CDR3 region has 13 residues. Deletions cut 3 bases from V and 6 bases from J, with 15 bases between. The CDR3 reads CSASPAGFVEQYF. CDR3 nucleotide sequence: TGCAGTGCTAGCCCCGCAGGGTTTGTCGAGCAGTACTTC.

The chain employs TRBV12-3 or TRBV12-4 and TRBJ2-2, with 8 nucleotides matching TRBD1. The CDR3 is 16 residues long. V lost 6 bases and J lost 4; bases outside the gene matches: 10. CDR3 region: CASSLLTGVITGELFF. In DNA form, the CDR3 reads TGTGCCAGCAGCCTATTGACAGGGGTAATCACCGGGGAGCTGTTTTTT.

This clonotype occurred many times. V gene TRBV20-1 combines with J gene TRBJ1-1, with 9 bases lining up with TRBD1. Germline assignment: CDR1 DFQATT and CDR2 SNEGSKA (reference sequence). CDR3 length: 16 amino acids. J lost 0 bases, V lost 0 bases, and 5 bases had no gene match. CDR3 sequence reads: CSAREGTGSMNTEAFF. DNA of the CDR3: TGCAGTGCTAGAGAAGGGACAGGGTCGATGAACACTGAAGCTTTCTTT.